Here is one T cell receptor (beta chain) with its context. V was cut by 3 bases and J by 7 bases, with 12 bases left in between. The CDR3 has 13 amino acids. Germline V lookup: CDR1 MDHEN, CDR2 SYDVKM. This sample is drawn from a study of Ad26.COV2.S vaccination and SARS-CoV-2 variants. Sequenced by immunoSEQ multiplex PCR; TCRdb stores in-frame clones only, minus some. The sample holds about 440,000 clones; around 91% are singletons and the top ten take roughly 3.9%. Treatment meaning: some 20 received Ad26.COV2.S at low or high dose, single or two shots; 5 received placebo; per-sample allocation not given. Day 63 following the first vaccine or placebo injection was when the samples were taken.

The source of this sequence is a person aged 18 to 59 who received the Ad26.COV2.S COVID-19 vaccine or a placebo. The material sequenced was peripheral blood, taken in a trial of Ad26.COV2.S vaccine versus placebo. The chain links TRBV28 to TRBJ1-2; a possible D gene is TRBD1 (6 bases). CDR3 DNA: TGTGCCAGCAGTTTCCGTCAGGGGCGTGGCTACACCTTC. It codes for CASSFRQGRGYTF.